A single T cell receptor beta chain is shown here with its context. Its matching antigen is unknown. Second-dose intervals of approximately 4 or approximately 12 weeks were pooled. This sample is drawn from a study of T cell responses to AZD1222 COVID-19 vaccine. Profiled with immunoSEQ multiplex PCR; TCRdb holds only in-frame clones, not every one. The data show some 63,000 clones, with 89% seen just once and 5.5% to 7% held by the top ten. Study conclusions and caveats: Vaccine-associated CD4 TCRs spanned spike, dominant at 160-218 and 743-854. Nearly half of unique spike-specific TCRs reportedly avoided B.1.351 and B.1.1.7 mutated regions.

CDR1 and CDR2 (germline): SGHVS, FQNEAQ. The CDR3 consists of 16 residues. J was trimmed by 2 bases and V by 6 bases; bases with no gene match: 8. Sequencing used peripheral blood, obtained 28 days after the second AZD1222 dose. The rearrangement links TRBV7-8 to TRBJ1-3; TRBD1 aligns across 9 bases. The sequence was obtained from an adult who received the AZD1222 COVID-19 vaccine. CDR3 sequence: CASSSPGQGTGNTIYF. CDR3 nucleotides: TGTGCCAGCAGTTCCCCGGGACAGGGTACTGGAAACACCATATATTTT.